This T cell receptor (beta chain) was documented in a study of blood T cell repertoires in COVID-19. Background on the study: The United States, Italy and Spain supplied acute and convalescent COVID-19 samples. From T cells, B-cell-depleted T cells, or PBMCs came the material, which was cDNA or gDNA.

Per the authors' pipeline: Estimation of nucleated cell counts was performed using reference gene primer amplification. Produced via immunoSEQ multiplex PCR; TCRdb's table is partial and in-frame only. The V and J calls and clone size come from that table; D and trimming were worked out from the DNA. Here the sample spans around 50,000 clones, roughly nine tenths being singletons. Trimming removed 3 bases at V and 2 bases at J, with 9 bases between. Germline CDR1 is SGHRS and CDR2 is YFSETQ. The CDR3 runs 13 residues. During active infection, Seattle patients enrolled and were then monitored through disease.

The clonotype was recovered from a woman older than 75 with COVID-19, enrolled during active disease. The J gene is TRBJ2-7, the V gene TRBV5-1; no clear D gene. The specimen was peripheral blood. In DNA, the CDR3 is TGCGCCAGCAGCTACGGCGGCCCCTACGAGCAGTACTTC. Protein product: CASSYGGPYEQYF.